The 16 T cell receptor beta chains given below trace back to one sample, sequenced in a study of cytomegalovirus exposure and HLA in healthy donors. Vbeta (60) and Jbeta (13) primers were used in the PCR. Only in-frame clones appear in the TCRdb table, and some are missing; sequencing was by immunoSEQ multiplex PCR. The sample records some 88,000 clones, 55% to 85% being singletons. The material sequenced was PBMCs. The receptors come from a young woman in good health and CMV-seropositive.

This chain links TRBV28 with TRBJ1-2, with 8 bases that match TRBD1. CDR3 length: 14 amino acids. V shed 6 bases, J shed 4 bases, and the junction held 7 bases outside the gene matches. The germline V gene has CDR1 MDHEN and CDR2 SYDVKM. The CDR3 DNA is TGTGCCAGCAGCCCTCAGGGGGCCCCCTATGGCTACACCTTC. Translated: CASSPQGAPYGYTF.

Only a few counts were recorded for this clone. The chain has TRBV6-1 and TRBJ2-1; 9 nucleotides line up with TRBD1. CDR3 length: 17 amino acids. Germline V lookup: CDR1 MNHNS, CDR2 SASEGT. J was trimmed by 5 bases and V by 2 bases; bases with no gene match: 10. Here the CDR3 reads CASSESPPGQGNNEQFF. CDR3 nucleotides: TGTGCCAGCAGTGAATCCCCTCCGGGACAGGGTAACAATGAGCAGTTCTTC.

CDR3 in amino acids: CASSESSKATPLHF. The CDR3 bases are TGTGCCAGCAGTGAATCCTCTAAAGCAACACCCCTCCACTTT. The chain combines TRBV25-1 with TRBJ1-6, with D uncertain. Looked up from germline, CDR1 is MGHDK and CDR2 is SYGVNS. The CDR3 is made up of 14 amino acids. V lost 1 base and J lost 11, with 12 bases in between. Looking up the rest from reference TRBV25-1 and TRBJ1-6 gives the full variable domain: EADIYQTPRYLVIGTGKKITLECSQTMGHDKMYWYQQDPGMELHLIHYSYGVNSTEKGDLSSESTVSRIRTEHFPLTLESARPSHTSQYLCASSESSKATPLHFGNGTRLTVT.

The chain employs TRBV5-1 and TRBJ1-2; perhaps TRBD1 as D (5 bases). With 0 bases removed from V and 0 bases from J, the gap between germline ends came to 6 bases. The germline CDR1 and CDR2 sequences are SGHRS and YFSETQ. CDR3 length equals 14 residues. DNA for the CDR3: TGCGCCAGCAGCTTGGGGACATCTAACTATGGCTACACCTTC. It codes for CASSLGTSNYGYTF.

The chain is built from TRBV7-9 and TRBJ2-7, with TRBD1 matching over 7 bases. Per the germline V gene, CDR1 is SEHNR and CDR2 is FQNEAQ (reference sequence). The junction had 8 bases not matched to a gene; V was cut back by 5 bases and J by 4 bases. This CDR3 spans 14 amino acids. CDR3 region: CASSPRDSLYEQYF. DNA of the CDR3: TGTGCCAGCAGCCCCCGGGACAGCCTTTACGAGCAGTACTTC. The entire variable domain, with the rest obtained from reference TRBV7-9 and TRBJ2-7, is as follows: DTGVSQNPRHKITKRGQNVTFRCDPISEHNRLYWYRQTLGQGPEFLTYFQNEAQLEKSRLLSDRFSAERPKGSFSTLEIQRTEQGDSAMYLCASSPRDSLYEQYFGPGTRLTVT.

The chain links TRBV5-6 to TRBJ1-2; a weak D match, TRBD1 (6 bases). The CDR3 runs to 15 residues. V lost 4 bases, J lost 5 bases, and 18 bases lay in between. Per the germline V gene, CDR1 is SGHDT and CDR2 is YYEEEE. The CDR3 sequence is CASSDSTGLGYGYTF. The CDR3 coding sequence is TGTGCCAGCAGCGACAGCACAGGGCTAGGTTATGGCTACACCTTC.

Only a few counts were recorded for this clone. This chain uses TRBV27 with TRBJ2-3; TRBD2 aligns across 7 bases. V was clipped by 5 bases and J by 9 bases; unmatched bases: 11. Germline CDR1 reads MNHEY; CDR2 reads SMNVEV (reference sequence). CDR3 size: 14 residues. The chain's CDR3 is CASSPSGPRGTQYF. The CDR3 DNA sequence: TGTGCCAGCAGTCCTAGCGGCCCTCGTGGGACGCAGTATTTT.

J is TRBJ2-5 and V is TRBV7-2; TRBD1 matches at 10 bases. Germline values: CDR1 SGHTA, CDR2 FQGNSA. CDR3 size: 16 residues. The junction had 9 bases not matched to a gene; V was cut back by 3 bases and J by 5 bases. CDR3 loop: CASSFDRGRLGETQYF. CDR3 DNA: TGTGCCAGCAGCTTCGACAGGGGGCGTTTGGGGGAGACCCAGTACTTC.

The CDR3: CASSSGYRKKLFF. DNA of the CDR3: TGTGCCAGCAGTTCCGGGTATAGGAAAAAACTGTTTTTT. The chain recombines TRBV27 with TRBJ1-4; D remains unclear. The CDR3 consists of 13 residues. V was clipped by 4 bases and J by 9 bases, with 12 bases between them. CDR1 and CDR2 (germline): MNHEY, SMNVEV (reference sequence).

This clone was detected once. The V and J genes are TRBV4-2 and TRBJ2-2; 7 nucleotides align to TRBD2. CDR1 LGHNA and CDR2 YNFKEQ come from the germline V gene. V gave up 3 bases and J gave up 6 bases; unmatched junction bases: 7. The CDR3 totals 15 residues. CDR3 sequence (DNA): TGTGCCAGCAGCCAGGGGGGGGATATTCCCGGGGAGCTGTTTTTT. Protein sequence: CASSQGGDIPGELFF.

The chain uses TRBV5-8 and TRBJ1-2; no definite D call. The germline V gene encodes CDR1 SGHTS and CDR2 YDEGEE. Between the trimmed V and J ends, which lost 0 bases and 5 bases, there was a span of 5 bases. The CDR3 is made up of 12 amino acids. As DNA, the CDR3 is TGTGCCAGCAGCTTGGGCGTGTATGGCTACACCTTC. Translation: CASSLGVYGYTF.

The chain employs TRBV9 and TRBJ2-7, with TRBD1 matching over 10 bases. V dropped 0 bases and J dropped 4; count of bases not matched to a gene: 7. CDR3 length: 16 amino acids. Germline V gene data show CDR1 as SGDLS and CDR2 as YYNGEE. CDR3 sequence reads: CASSVVPGQGIYEQYF. CDR3 coding DNA: TGTGCCAGCAGCGTAGTACCGGGACAGGGGATTTACGAGCAGTACTTC. The full variable domain, with the rest looked up from reference TRBV9 and TRBJ2-7, is DSGVTQTPKHLITATGQRVTLRCSPRSGDLSVYWYQQSLDQGLQFLIQYYNGEERAKGNILERFSAQQFPDLHSELNLSSLELGDSALYFCASSVVPGQGIYEQYFGPGTRLTVT.

The chain joins TRBV7-3 to TRBJ2-1, with TRBD2 matching over 7 bases. Germline CDR1 reads SGHTA; CDR2 reads FQGTGA. Trimming took 1 base from V and 0 from J; bases not matched to a gene: 3. The CDR3 extends over 16 amino acids. CDR3 sequence: CASSLRTRSSYNEQFF. The CDR3 bases are TGTGCCAGCAGCTTAAGGACTAGGAGCTCCTACAATGAGCAGTTCTTC.

This chain's CDR3 is CASSLRPQVGSNQPQHF. CDR3 DNA sequence: TGTGCCAGCAGTTTACGTCCCCAGGTTGGGAGCAATCAGCCCCAGCATTTT. J is TRBJ1-5 and V is TRBV27; no firm D call. Germline values: CDR1 MNHEY, CDR2 SMNVEV (reference sequence). Trimming shortened V by 2 bases and J by 1 base, and 15 bases separated the two germline ends. The CDR3 totals 17 residues.

The gene calls are TRBV15 and TRBJ1-3; 7 bases map to TRBD1. The J segment lost 0 bases and the V segment lost 0 bases, leaving 11 bases of the junction unmatched. Germline CDR1 is LNHNV and CDR2 is YYDKDF (reference sequence). CDR3 size: 19 residues. The CDR3 nucleotides read TGTGCCACCAGCAGAGATCTTCGAATGGGACAGAGCTCTGGAAACACCATATATTTT. This encodes CATSRDLRMGQSSGNTIYF.

In this sample, this clone turned up a few times. The CDR3 loop is CASSASFSGGAEQFF. CDR3 bases: TGTGCCAGCAGCGCCTCTTTCAGCGGGGGGGCTGAGCAGTTCTTC. The V call is TRBV9, the J call TRBJ2-1; TRBD2 aligns across 10 bases. V shed 3 bases and J 9 bases; nucleotides not matched to a gene: 9. The CDR3 length is 15 residues. CDR1 is SGDLS, CDR2 YYNGEE, per germline.